The rows below give T cell receptor beta chains drawn from one sample of a study of memory CD4+ T cells and cytomegalovirus serostatus. Sequencing was performed with immunoSEQ multiplex PCR; in TCRdb, only in-frame clones are kept and a portion is missing. The sample consists of approximately 44,000 clones, about 79% of them appearing once. The source material was memory CD4+ T cells from blood. These receptors were collected from an adult in good health and CMV-seronegative. CDR3s include the opening cysteine and the closing phenylalanine or tryptophan. The order of the fields is CDR3 protein, CDR3 DNA, clone size, D gene, J gene, V gene. The D gene is left open where the match is weak. Clone size is not always given. Where it is, it says once, few, many or a class for expanded clones.

CDR3: CASSERRGAVGGELFF
DNA: TGTGCCAGCAGTGAAAGGAGAGGAGCGGTTGGCGGGGAGCTGTTTTTT
size: once
D: NA
J: TRBJ2-2
V: TRBV2

CDR3: CASSLGNRVTYEQYF
DNA: TGTGCCAGCAGCTTAGGCAACAGGGTTACCTACGAGCAGTACTTC
size: NA
D: NA
J: TRBJ2-7
V: TRBV7-2

CDR3: CASSLQGSPLHF
DNA: TGTGCCAGCAGTTTACAGGGCTCACCCCTCCACTTT
size: once
D: NA
J: TRBJ1-6
V: TRBV28

CDR3: CASSDSGNYGYTF
DNA: TGTGCCAGCAGTGACTCAGGGAACTATGGCTACACCTTC
size: NA
D: NA
J: TRBJ1-2
V: TRBV2

CDR3: CAWSVRQGDTEAFF
DNA: TGTGCCTGGAGTGTGCGACAAGGGGACACTGAAGCTTTCTTT
size: NA
D: NA
J: TRBJ1-1
V: TRBV30

CDR3: CASSLPYRVETQYF
DNA: TGTGCCAGCAGTTTGCCTTACAGGGTAGAGACCCAGTACTTC
size: NA
D: NA
J: TRBJ2-5
V: TRBV28

CDR3: CASSSTPRDTQYF
DNA: TGTGCCAGTAGCTCCACACCCCGAGATACGCAGTATTTT
size: NA
D: NA
J: TRBJ2-3
V: TRBV19

CDR3: CASSQVTPAEAFF
DNA: TGTGCCAGCAGCCAAGTCACCCCCGCTGAAGCTTTCTTT
size: NA
D: NA
J: TRBJ1-1
V: TRBV4-2

CDR3: CASSRSVGRVIAGELFF
DNA: TGTGCCAGTAGTAGGTCGGTCGGCAGGGTAATCGCCGGGGAGCTGTTTTTT
size: NA
D: NA
J: TRBJ2-2
V: TRBV19

CDR3: CASSPDVGAYNEQFF
DNA: TGTGCCAGCAGCCCGGACGTCGGGGCTTACAATGAGCAGTTCTTC
size: NA
D: NA
J: TRBJ2-1
V: TRBV11-1

CDR3: CASSSLSLETQYF
DNA: TGTGCCAGCAGCTCCCTTTCTCTAGAGACCCAGTACTTC
size: once
D: NA
J: TRBJ2-5
V: TRBV5-4

CDR3: CASRKKEREGEVAKNIQYF
DNA: TGTGCCAGCAGGAAAAAGGAGCGGGAGGGCGAGGTAGCCAAAAACATTCAGTACTTC
size: NA
D: TRBD2
J: TRBJ2-4
V: TRBV9

CDR3: CASSTSGGYEQYF
DNA: TGTGCCAGCAGCACTAGCGGGGGCTACGAGCAGTACTTC
size: NA
D: TRBD2
J: TRBJ2-7
V: TRBV7-2

CDR3: CASRTPGPTEAFF
DNA: TGTGCCAGCAGGACCCCAGGGCCCACTGAAGCTTTCTTT
size: few
D: NA
J: TRBJ1-1
V: TRBV28

CDR3: CASSSLDRAYEQYF
DNA: TGTGCCAGCAGCTCCCTCGACAGGGCTTACGAGCAGTACTTC
size: NA
D: TRBD1
J: TRBJ2-7
V: TRBV5-4

CDR3: CASSNTGGKEQYF
DNA: TGTGCCAGTAGTAATACAGGGGGTAAGGAGCAGTACTTC
size: NA
D: TRBD1
J: TRBJ2-7
V: TRBV19